What follows are 27 T cell receptor beta chains derived from one specimen sequenced in a study of T-cell reconstitution after alpha-beta-depleted transplantation in children. Unique molecular identifiers were incorporated during preparation of the TCRbeta library. TCRdb passed the PCR reads through MiXCR, listing each CDR3 protein once. This sample carries fewer than 550,000 distinct CDR3 sequences, 15% to 20% of them seen once, and the ten largest clones take around 28%. The material was PBMCs, mostly from graft donor cells, obtained 360 days after TCRalphabeta/CD19-depleted stem cell transplant. The receptors originated from a boy under two years old who had a stem cell transplant for Wiskott-Aldrich syndrome, so the T cells may come from the graft donor.

This clonotype turned up a few times. The rearrangement uses TRBV4-1 and TRBJ2-3; 7 bases align to TRBD1. The CDR3 loop spans 16 amino acids. CDR1 and CDR2 (germline): MGHRA, YSYEKL. The ends lost 0 bases at V and 2 bases at J; junction bases unmatched: 5. CDR3 in amino acids: CASSQDRGLYTDTQYF. Here the CDR3 DNA reads TGCGCCAGCAGCCAAGATAGGGGGCTGTACACAGATACGCAGTATTTT.

This clonotype was detected many times. The chain carries TRBV10-2 and TRBJ2-7; 8 positions match TRBD1. V trimming: 0 bases; J trimming: 2 bases; junction bases outside the gene matches: 6. Per the germline V gene, CDR1 is WSHSY and CDR2 is SAAADI. The CDR3 totals 16 residues. CDR3 nucleotides: TGCGCCAGCAGTGAGTCATGGGACAGGAGACCCTACGAGCAGTACTTC. It is translated as CASSESWDRRPYEQYF.

V gene TRBV2 combines with J gene TRBJ2-6; D unresolved. The CDR3 has 14 residues. V lost 4 bases to trimming and J lost 1 base, with 5 bases between them. Germline V lookup: CDR1 SNHLY, CDR2 FYNNEI. Here the CDR3 reads CASSGGSGANVLTF. The CDR3 nucleotides read TGTGCCAGCAGTGGGGGATCTGGGGCCAACGTCCTGACTTTC.

A few counts support this clonotype. J is TRBJ1-2 and V is TRBV18; 7 nucleotides align to TRBD1. Germline V gene data show CDR1 as KGHSH and CDR2 as LQKENI. This CDR3 spans 13 amino acids. With V trimmed by 3 bases and J by 8 bases, 6 bases remained unmatched. CDR3 bases: TGTGCCAGCTCACCCGACAGGGTAGAGGGCTACACCTTC. Residues: CASSPDRVEGYTF.

The chain uses TRBV5-4 and TRBJ2-5, with TRBD2 as a possible D gene (6 bases). Germline V CDR1 and CDR2: SGHNT, YYREEE (reference sequence). Trimming shortened V by 2 bases and J by 2 bases, and 10 bases separated the two germline ends. The CDR3 totals 14 residues. The CDR3 DNA reads TGTGCCAGCAGCTTCGGGGGTACGCAAGAGACCCAGTACTTC. Protein: CASSFGGTQETQYF.

The V gene is TRBV29-1, the J gene TRBJ1-1, with D unresolved. The CDR3 is 12 amino acids. Trimming took 5 bases from V and 4 from J, leaving 11 bases between them. Germline CDR1 SQVTM, CDR2 ANQGSEA. CDR3 residues: CSVRGWGTEAFF. The CDR3 nucleotides are TGCAGCGTTAGAGGCTGGGGCACTGAAGCTTTCTTT.

The V call is TRBV20-1, the J call TRBJ1-1; 9 bases are a match to TRBD1. Germline CDR1 reads DFQATT; CDR2 reads SNEGSKA (reference sequence). J gave up 0 bases and V 4 bases, and 9 bases lay outside the gene matches. The CDR3 has 16 residues. CDR3 nucleotide sequence: TGCAGTGCTATCCGGGACAGGGTATGGATGAACACTGAAGCTTTCTTT. Its protein product is CSAIRDRVWMNTEAFF.

J is TRBJ2-7 and V is TRBV30, with D perhaps being TRBD1 or TRBD2 (5 bases each). Trimming removed 0 bases from V and 3 bases from J, with 15 bases in between. From germline, CDR1 is GTSNPN and CDR2 SVGIG (reference sequence). The CDR3 runs to 15 residues. CDR3 coding DNA: TGTGCCTGGAGTGTGCCAGGTGGGGGTGTCTACGAGCAGTACTTC. This translates into CAWSVPGGGVYEQYF. The full variable domain, with the rest looked up from reference TRBV30 and TRBJ2-7, is SQTIHQWPATLVQPVGSPLSLECTVEGTSNPNLYWYRQAAGRGLQLLFYSVGIGQISSEVPQNLSASRPQDRQFILSSKKLLLSDSGFYLCAWSVPGGGVYEQYFGPGTRLTVT.

This clonotype was seen more than once but under ten times. The rearrangement joins TRBV2 to TRBJ2-7; D is unclear. The CDR3 is 13 residues long. The V end was cut by 6 bases, the J end by 2 bases, with 11 bases between. CDR1 and CDR2 (germline): SNHLY, FYNNEI. CDR3 sequence (DNA): TGTGCCAGCAGAGGGATGGTGGCCTACGAGCAGTACTTC. It translates to CASRGMVAYEQYF. The full variable domain, with the rest looked up from reference TRBV2 and TRBJ2-7, is EPEVTQTPSHQVTQMGQEVILRCVPISNHLYFYWYRQILGQKVEFLVSFYNNEISEKSEIFDDQFSVERPDGSNFTLKIRSTKLEDSAMYFCASRGMVAYEQYFGPGTRLTVT.

Only a few counts were recorded for this clonotype. The chain couples TRBV10-3 to TRBJ2-7, with TRBD2 matching 13 bases. Germline loops: CDR1 ENHRY, CDR2 SYGVKD. The CDR3 is 17 residues long. The ends lost 11 bases at V and 4 bases at J; junction bases unmatched: 17. DNA of the CDR3: TGTGCCGCCTCAGGAGATACTAGCGGGAGGGAGACTTACGAGCAGTACTTC. This encodes CAASGDTSGRETYEQYF.

This clonotype has only a few counts. The V and J genes are TRBV4-3 and TRBJ2-1, with 10 bases that match TRBD2. The CDR3 is made up of 16 amino acids. Losses at the gene ends were 4 bases for V and 2 bases for J; bases not matched to a gene: 5. Germline assignment: CDR1 LGHNA and CDR2 YSLEER. The CDR3 is CASSRDTSGTYNEQFF. CDR3 bases: TGCGCCAGCAGCCGAGACACTAGCGGGACCTACAATGAGCAGTTCTTC.

A few counts support this clonotype. This sequence joins TRBV6-5 and TRBJ2-6; D gene uncertain. The CDR3 totals 15 residues. V was shortened by 2 bases and J by 6 bases, with 11 bases between the two germline ends. Germline values: CDR1 MNHEY, CDR2 SVGAGI. The CDR3 here is CASSYGSWQANVLTF. The CDR3 nucleotides are TGTGCCAGCAGTTACGGTTCCTGGCAGGCCAACGTCCTGACTTTC.

The chain uses TRBV24-1 and TRBJ1-1; 7 positions match TRBD1. The J segment lost 5 bases and the V segment lost 5 bases, leaving 7 bases of the junction unmatched. The CDR3 sequence is 14 residues long. The germline gives CDR1 KGHDR, CDR2 SFDVKD. CDR3 loop: CATSGQGSGTEAFF. CDR3 DNA sequence: TGTGCCACCAGTGGACAGGGTTCGGGTACTGAAGCTTTCTTT.

The chain has TRBV6-5 and TRBJ1-2; D may be TRBD1 (5 bases). Germline lookup yields CDR1 MNHEY and CDR2 SVGAGI. The length of the CDR3 is 12 residues. V was shortened by 2 bases and J by 6 bases, with 7 bases between the two germline ends. This chain's CDR3 is CASSYAGHGYTF. The CDR3 nucleotides read TGTGCCAGCAGTTACGCAGGGCATGGCTACACCTTC.

This clonotype has more than one count but fewer than ten. The chain employs TRBV13 and TRBJ2-5; D not resolved. The germline V and J ends were trimmed by 2 bases and 3 bases, with 10 bases remaining between them. This CDR3 is 14 amino acids long. Germline V gives CDR1 PRHDT, CDR2 FYEKMQ (reference sequence). The CDR3 loop reads CASSLRGIKETQYF. CDR3 nucleotide sequence: TGTGCCAGCAGCTTAAGAGGCATTAAAGAGACCCAGTACTTC.

This clonotype has only a few counts. This chain connects TRBV11-1 to TRBJ2-7; 13 nucleotides line up with TRBD2. V lost 5 bases and J lost 0; bases outside the gene matches: 13. The germline V gene encodes CDR1 SGHAT and CDR2 FQDESV (reference sequence). The CDR3 sequence is 19 residues long. The CDR3 nucleotides read TGTGCCAGCAGCGGAGGACTAGCGGGGGCCGTACATAACTCCTACGAGCAGTACTTC. It translates to CASSGGLAGAVHNSYEQYF.

This clonotype was detected only a few times. This rearrangement joins TRBV28 to TRBJ2-7; 7 bases are shared with TRBD1. J gave up 3 bases and V 5 bases, and 10 bases lay outside the gene matches. CDR3 length: 15 amino acids. In germline, CDR1 is MDHEN, CDR2 SYDVKM. The CDR3 protein is CASSPFWQGVYEQYF. CDR3 in DNA: TGTGCCAGCAGTCCTTTTTGGCAGGGGGTCTACGAGCAGTACTTC.

The chain employs TRBV5-1 and TRBJ2-3, with 8 bases that match TRBD2. Losses at the gene ends were 1 base for V and 3 bases for J; bases not matched to a gene: 4. The germline CDR1 and CDR2 sequences are SGHRS and YFSETQ. The CDR3 is made up of 15 amino acids. The CDR3 spells CASSLRAGVTDTQYF. The CDR3 DNA is TGCGCCAGCAGCTTGAGAGCGGGAGTTACAGATACGCAGTATTTT.

This chain connects TRBV30 to TRBJ1-2, with a possible D match to TRBD1 (5 bases). The V end lost 2 bases, the J end lost 6 bases, and 19 bases lay between the germline ends. This CDR3 is built from 15 residues. Germline CDR1 is GTSNPN and CDR2 is SVGIG (reference sequence). DNA of the CDR3: TGTGCCTGGAGTTACTGGGGCGGGACCCCGGATGGCTACACCTTC. It yields the protein CAWSYWGGTPDGYTF. The variable domain in full, with the rest retrieved from reference TRBV30 and TRBJ1-2, is SQTIHQWPATLVQPVGSPLSLECTVEGTSNPNLYWYRQAAGRGLQLLFYSVGIGQISSEVPQNLSASRPQDRQFILSSKKLLLSDSGFYLCAWSYWGGTPDGYTFGSGTRLTVV.

This clonotype was seen a few times. V gene TRBV20-1 combines with J gene TRBJ2-1, with D uncertain. Germline V lookup: CDR1 DFQATT, CDR2 SNEGSKA (reference sequence). The CDR3 runs to 17 residues. The V end lost 1 base, the J end lost 0 bases, and 16 bases lay between the germline ends. The CDR3 region is CSARGPSGESSYNEQFF. Written as DNA, the CDR3 is TGCAGTGCTAGAGGCCCCTCGGGTGAGAGCTCCTACAATGAGCAGTTCTTC.

The chain links TRBV5-1 to TRBJ2-5, with 11 bases aligning to TRBD1. After removal of 4 bases from V and 5 bases from J, the junction contained 7 bases not matched to a gene. Germline V gives CDR1 SGHRS, CDR2 YFSETQ. CDR3 length: 15 residues. The CDR3, as DNA: TGCGCCAGCAGCGCAAGGACAGGGGGCGGGGAGACCCAGTACTTC. Protein sequence: CASSARTGGGETQYF.

The V and J genes are TRBV11-3 and TRBJ1-1; TRBD1 might be the D (6 bases). Germline-derived CDR1 and CDR2 are SGHNT and YENEEA. This CDR3 comprises 13 residues. Trimming removed 8 bases from V and 5 bases from J, with 15 bases in between. CDR3 nucleotides: TGTGCCAGCTCAAACAGGGATTCAACTGAAGCTTTCTTT. It encodes CASSNRDSTEAFF.

The rearrangement joins TRBV6-2 or TRBV6-3 to TRBJ2-2, with D possibly matching TRBD2 (5 bases). Trimming removed 2 bases at V and 5 bases at J, with 12 bases between. This CDR3 has 15 residues. Germline CDR1 is MNHEY and CDR2 is SVGEGT. CDR3 sequence: CASSYEGVLTGELFF. The CDR3 DNA reads TGTGCCAGCAGTTACGAGGGAGTCTTAACCGGGGAGCTGTTTTTT.

The rearrangement joins TRBV4-1 to TRBJ2-2; D unresolved. The CDR3 extends over 13 amino acids. Germline values: CDR1 MGHRA, CDR2 YSYEKL. V was pared by 5 bases and J by 5 bases, with 9 bases between. CDR3 bases: TGCGCCAGCAGCGGCAGCCCTACCGGGGAGCTGTTTTTT. It translates to CASSGSPTGELFF.

The chain carries TRBV5-1 and TRBJ2-1; no clear D gene. Germline values: CDR1 SGHRS, CDR2 YFSETQ. This CDR3 is built from 14 residues. Between the trimmed V and J ends, which lost 3 bases and 5 bases, there was a span of 12 bases. Written as DNA, the CDR3 is TGCGCCAGCAGCTCTACAAATCCCCACAATGAGCAGTTCTTC. Protein product: CASSSTNPHNEQFF. The complete variable domain, with remaining parts taken from reference TRBV5-1 and TRBJ2-1, reads KAGVTQTPRYLIKTRGQQVTLSCSPISGHRSVSWYQQTPGQGLQFLFEYFSETQRNKGNFPGRFSGRQFSNSRSEMNVSTLELGDSALYLCASSSTNPHNEQFFGPGTRLTVL.

This clonotype was seen a handful of times. The rearrangement uses TRBV5-1 and TRBJ2-5; TRBD1 matches at 7 bases. Trimming cost V 3 bases and J 4 bases; bases outside gene matches: 9. The CDR3 loop spans 15 amino acids. The germline CDR1 and CDR2 sequences are SGHRS and YFSETQ. In DNA, the CDR3 is TGCGCCAGCAGCTCGGAAAGGGGGCGGCCAGAGACCCAGTACTTC. Translation: CASSSERGRPETQYF.

This clonotype was found many times. The gene calls are TRBV6-6 and TRBJ2-3, with D hard to call. The V end was cut by 6 bases, the J end by 5 bases, with 3 bases between. Per the germline V gene, CDR1 is MNHNY and CDR2 is SVGAGI (reference sequence). The CDR3 length is 10 residues. The CDR3 nucleotides are TGTGCCAGCAGCCAAGATACGCAGTATTTT. Amino acid sequence: CASSQDTQYF.